The 4 T cell receptor beta chains listed next were all sequenced from one sample in a study of molecular identifiers for immune sequencing clone quantification. One entry per CDR3 protein results from TCRdb running MiXCR on the PCR reads. The repertoire holds 300,000 to 350,000 distinct CDR3 sequences, with around 21% as singletons. The material sequenced was naive CD8+ T cells from blood, with Jurkat cell RNA spiked in. The subset: FACS-sorted CD8+CD4-CCR7+CD45RA+ naive T cells. Receptors originate from a human donor in good health. Some libraries in this study had Jurkat cell RNA spiked in.

This clonotype appeared many times. This chain connects TRBV19 to TRBJ2-7, with a tentative D call TRBD2 (5 bases). Per germline, CDR1 LNHDA and CDR2 SQIVND (reference sequence). This CDR3 is 13 amino acids long. Between the trimmed V and J ends, which lost 3 bases and 6 bases, there was a span of 12 bases. The CDR3 reads CASSIKWEREQYF. For the CDR3, the DNA is TGTGCCAGTAGTATTAAATGGGAGCGCGAGCAGTACTTC.

The table lists this clonotype with many counts. The genes are TRBV7-9 and TRBJ2-1, with 8 nucleotides matching TRBD1. V was clipped by 5 bases and J by 2 bases; unmatched bases: 8. The length of the CDR3 is 16 residues. Germline V gene lookup returns CDR1 SEHNR and CDR2 FQNEAQ (reference sequence). The CDR3 region has the DNA TGTGCCAGCAGCCCGAGGGGGACAGGTACCTACAATGAGCAGTTCTTC. Its translation is CASSPRGTGTYNEQFF.

This clonotype was counted at least ten times. The V and J genes are TRBV7-6 and TRBJ2-3, with D perhaps matching TRBD2 (7 bases). Germline V gene sequence: CDR1 SGHVS, CDR2 FNYEAQ. The CDR3 contains 18 residues. Trimming pared 1 base from V and 6 bases from J, leaving 23 bases between. The DNA for the CDR3 is TGTGCCAGCAGCTTAGACCACCCTGGGGGGGGCCTCATGGATACGCAGTATTTT. Residues: CASSLDHPGGGLMDTQYF.

Comments on this clonotype: Since a much larger clone is just one base distant, this may be a read error. The J gene is TRBJ2-3, the V gene TRBV7-9; 11 bases are shared with TRBD2. Germline CDR1 and CDR2: SEHNR and FQNEAQ (reference sequence). The CDR3 covers 17 residues. The chain's CDR3 is CASSLQLAGASTDTQCF. The CDR3, as DNA: TGTGCCAGCAGCTTACAACTAGCGGGGGCTAGCACAGATACGCAGTGTTTT.